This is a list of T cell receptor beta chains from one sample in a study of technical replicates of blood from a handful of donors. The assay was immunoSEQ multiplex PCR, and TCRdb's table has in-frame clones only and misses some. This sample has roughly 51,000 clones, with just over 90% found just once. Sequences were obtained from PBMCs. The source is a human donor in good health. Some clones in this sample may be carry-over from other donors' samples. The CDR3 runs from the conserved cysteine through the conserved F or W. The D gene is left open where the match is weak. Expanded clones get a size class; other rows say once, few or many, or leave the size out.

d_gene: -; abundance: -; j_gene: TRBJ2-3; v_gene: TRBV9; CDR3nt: TGTGCCAGCAGCGTTTGGGGGGGGCCCGCAGATACGCAGTATTTT; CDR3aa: CASSVWGGPADTQYF
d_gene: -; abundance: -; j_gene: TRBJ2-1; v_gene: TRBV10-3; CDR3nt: TGTGCCATCAGTGAGACATCACCAGACAGAAACAATGAGCAGTTCTTC; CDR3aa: CAISETSPDRNNEQFF
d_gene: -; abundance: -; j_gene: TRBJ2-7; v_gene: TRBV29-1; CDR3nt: TGCAGCGTTGAATCAGGGTACCCCTACGAGCAGTACTTC; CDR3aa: CSVESGYPYEQYF
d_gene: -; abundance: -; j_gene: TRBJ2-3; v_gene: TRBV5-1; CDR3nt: TGCGCCAGCAGCCCGGATAGGGGCGCAAGCACAGATACGCAGTATTTT; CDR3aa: CASSPDRGASTDTQYF
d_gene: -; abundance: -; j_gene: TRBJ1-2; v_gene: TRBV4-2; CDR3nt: TGTGCCAGCAGCCAAGGGGGGGGTAGTGGCTACACCTTC; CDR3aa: CASSQGGGSGYTF
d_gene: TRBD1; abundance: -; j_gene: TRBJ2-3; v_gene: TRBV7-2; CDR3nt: TGTGCCAGCAGGGACCGGGACAGGGGTTATGATACGCAGTATTTT; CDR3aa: CASRDRDRGYDTQYF
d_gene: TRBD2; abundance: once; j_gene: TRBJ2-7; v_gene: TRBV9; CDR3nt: TGTGCCAGCAGCGCAACTAGCGGGAGTACCTACGAGCAGTACTTC; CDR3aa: CASSATSGSTYEQYF
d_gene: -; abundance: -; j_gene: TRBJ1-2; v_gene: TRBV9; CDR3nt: TGTGCCAGCAGCGTACAGGGGATCGGCTATGGCTACACCTTC; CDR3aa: CASSVQGIGYGYTF
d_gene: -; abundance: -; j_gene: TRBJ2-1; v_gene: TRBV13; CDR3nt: TGTGCCAGCAGCTCAACTAACAATGAGCAGTTCTTC; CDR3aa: CASSSTNNEQFF
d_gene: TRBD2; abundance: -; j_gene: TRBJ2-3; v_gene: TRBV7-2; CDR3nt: TGTGCCAGCAGCCCATCATACGGAGCGGGGGTTTCCAATACGCAGTATTTT; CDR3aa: CASSPSYGAGVSNTQYF
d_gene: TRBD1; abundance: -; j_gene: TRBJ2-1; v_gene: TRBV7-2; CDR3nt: TGTGCCAGCAGCATAGACAGGGGCTATGAGCAGTTCTTC; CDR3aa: CASSIDRGYEQFF
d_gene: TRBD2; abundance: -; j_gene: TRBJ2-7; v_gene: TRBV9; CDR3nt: TGTGCCAGCAGCGTAGACCCTAGCGGGGTCCGGTACGAGCAGTACTTC; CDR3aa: CASSVDPSGVRYEQYF
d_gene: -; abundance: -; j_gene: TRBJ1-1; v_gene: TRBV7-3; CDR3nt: TGTGCCAGCAGCTTAACACAAAACACTGAAGCTTTCTTT; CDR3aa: CASSLTQNTEAFF
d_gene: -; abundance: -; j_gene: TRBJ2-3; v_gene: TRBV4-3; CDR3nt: TGCGCCAGCAGCCGACTACGAGTGTCAGATACGCAGTATTTT; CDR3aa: CASSRLRVSDTQYF
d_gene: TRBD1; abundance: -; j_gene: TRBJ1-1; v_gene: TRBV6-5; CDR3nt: TGTGCCAGCAGTTCCACAGGGGTGGGGACTGAAGCTTTCTTT; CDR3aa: CASSSTGVGTEAFF
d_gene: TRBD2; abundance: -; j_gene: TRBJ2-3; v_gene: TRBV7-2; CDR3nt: TGTGCCAGCAGACGCCCTAGCGGGAGTACAGATACGCAGTATTTT; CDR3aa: CASRRPSGSTDTQYF
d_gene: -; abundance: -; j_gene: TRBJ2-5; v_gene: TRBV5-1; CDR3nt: TGCGCCAGCAGCTCTTTCGGACTTGCGGCTCAAGAGACCCAGTACTTC; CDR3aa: CASSSFGLAAQETQYF
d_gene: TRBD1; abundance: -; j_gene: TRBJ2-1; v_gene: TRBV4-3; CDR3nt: TGCGCCAGCAGCGATGGACAGGGGGTACGGCGCGGGGAGCAGTTCTTC; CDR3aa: CASSDGQGVRRGEQFF
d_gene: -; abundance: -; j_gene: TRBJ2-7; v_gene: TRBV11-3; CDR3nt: TGTGCCAGCAGCCCCCGTGGGGACTTGGAGCAGTACTTC; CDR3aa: CASSPRGDLEQYF
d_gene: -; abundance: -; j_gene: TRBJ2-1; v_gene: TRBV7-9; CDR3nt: TGTGCCAGCAGCTATTACAGGGCACAGTTCTTC; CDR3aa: CASSYYRAQFF
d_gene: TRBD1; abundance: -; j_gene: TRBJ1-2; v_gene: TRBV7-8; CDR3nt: TGTGCCAGCAGCCCAAACCCGGCACAGGGGGTCTATGGCTACACCTTC; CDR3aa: CASSPNPAQGVYGYTF
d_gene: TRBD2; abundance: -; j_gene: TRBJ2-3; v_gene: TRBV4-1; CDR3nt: TGCGCCAGCAGCCAAGATGAGACTAGCGGGGGGTGGGATACGCAGTATTTT; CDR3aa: CASSQDETSGGWDTQYF
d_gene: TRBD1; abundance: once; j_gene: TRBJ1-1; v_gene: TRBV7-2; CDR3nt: TGTGCCAGCAGACCCGACAGGGCGAACACTGAAGCTTTCTTT; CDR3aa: CASRPDRANTEAFF
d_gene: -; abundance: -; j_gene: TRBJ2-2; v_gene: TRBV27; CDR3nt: TGTGCCAGCAGTTTTAGCGGAAACACCGGGGAGCTGTTTTTT; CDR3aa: CASSFSGNTGELFF
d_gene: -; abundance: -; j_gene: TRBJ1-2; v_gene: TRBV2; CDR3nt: TGTGCCAGCAGTCTTTCGGGGTATGGCTACACCTTC; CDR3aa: CASSLSGYGYTF
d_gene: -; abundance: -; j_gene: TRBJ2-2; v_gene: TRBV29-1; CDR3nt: TGCAGCGTTGAAGATTCTCCAGGGCAAACCGGGGAGCTGTTTTTT; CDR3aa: CSVEDSPGQTGELFF
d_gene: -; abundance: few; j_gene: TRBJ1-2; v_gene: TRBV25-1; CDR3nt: TGTGCCAGCAGTGGGACAGTACAAGGCTACACCTTC; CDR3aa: CASSGTVQGYTF
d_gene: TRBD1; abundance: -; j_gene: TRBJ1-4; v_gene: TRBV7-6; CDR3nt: TGTGCCAGCAGCAACAGACAGGGGCTCGGCACTAATGAAAAACTGTTTTTT; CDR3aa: CASSNRQGLGTNEKLFF
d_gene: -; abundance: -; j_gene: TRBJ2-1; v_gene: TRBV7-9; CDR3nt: TGTGCCAGCAGCCCTGGGAGGAATGAGCAGTTCTTC; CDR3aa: CASSPGRNEQFF
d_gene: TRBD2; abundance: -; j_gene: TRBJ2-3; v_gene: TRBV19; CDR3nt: TGTGCCACCTACAAAAGCGGGGGGTCAGATACGCAGTATTTT; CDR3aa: CATYKSGGSDTQYF
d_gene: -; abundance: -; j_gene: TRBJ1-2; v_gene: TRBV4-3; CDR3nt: TGCGCCAGCAGCCAAGATTCGACGGAGATCTTAGGCTATGGCTACACCTTC; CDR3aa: CASSQDSTEILGYGYTF
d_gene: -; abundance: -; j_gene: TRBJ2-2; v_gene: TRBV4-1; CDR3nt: TGCGCCAGCAGCCTACAAACCAGGGCTGACGGGGAGCTGTTTTTT; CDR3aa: CASSLQTRADGELFF
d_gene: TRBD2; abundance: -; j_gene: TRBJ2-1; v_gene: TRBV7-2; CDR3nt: TGTGCCAGCAGCTCCCAACGAGGACTAGGGAGGGGTGAGCAGTTCTTC; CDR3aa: CASSSQRGLGRGEQFF
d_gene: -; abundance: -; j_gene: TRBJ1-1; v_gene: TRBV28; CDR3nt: TGTGCCAGCTCAGTGGGGGGGACTGAAGCTTTCTTT; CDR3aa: CASSVGGTEAFF
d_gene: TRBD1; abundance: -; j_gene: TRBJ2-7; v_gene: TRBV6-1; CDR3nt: TGTGCCAGCAGTGTTTTCGGGACAGGGTACTACGAGCAGTACTTC; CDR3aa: CASSVFGTGYYEQYF
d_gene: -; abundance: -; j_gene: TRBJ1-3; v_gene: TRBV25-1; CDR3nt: TGTGCCAGCAGTACACCCCCGGGCCAGGGCTCTGGAAACACCATATATTTT; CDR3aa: CASSTPPGQGSGNTIYF
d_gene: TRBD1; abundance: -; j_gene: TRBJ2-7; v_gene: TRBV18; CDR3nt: TGTGCCAGCAAAACAGGGGGAGGCGTCTACGAGCAGTACTTC; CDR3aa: CASKTGGGVYEQYF
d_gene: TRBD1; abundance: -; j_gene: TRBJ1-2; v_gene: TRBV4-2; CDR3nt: TGTGCCAGCAGCCAAGGGACAGGGCGGTATGGCTACACCTTC; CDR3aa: CASSQGTGRYGYTF
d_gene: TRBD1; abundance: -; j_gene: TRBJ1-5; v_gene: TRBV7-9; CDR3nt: TGTGCCAGCAGCCCGGACAGGGCAAATCAGCCCCAGCATTTT; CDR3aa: CASSPDRANQPQHF
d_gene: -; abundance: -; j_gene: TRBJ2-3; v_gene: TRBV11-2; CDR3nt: TGTGCCAGCAGCTTAGAAAAGGGGCCGGCAGATACGCAGTATTTT; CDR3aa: CASSLEKGPADTQYF
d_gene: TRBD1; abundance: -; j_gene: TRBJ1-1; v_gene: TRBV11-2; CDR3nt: TGTGCCAGCAGCTCGGTCAGGGGGCTCGGTACTGAAGCTTTCTTT; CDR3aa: CASSSVRGLGTEAFF
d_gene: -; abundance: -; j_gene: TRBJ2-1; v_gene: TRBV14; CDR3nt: TGTGCCAGCAGCCAAGAAGGGGACACAACATACAATGAGCAGTTCTTC; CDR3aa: CASSQEGDTTYNEQFF
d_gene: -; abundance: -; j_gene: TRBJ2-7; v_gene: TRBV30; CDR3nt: TGTGCCTGGGCGGAGGGGCGGGGATACGAGCAGTACTTC; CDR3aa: CAWAEGRGYEQYF
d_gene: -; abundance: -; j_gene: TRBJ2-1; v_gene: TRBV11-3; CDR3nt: TGTGCCAGCAGCTTAGATCTGGGCAGGGCCAATGAGCAGTTCTTC; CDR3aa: CASSLDLGRANEQFF
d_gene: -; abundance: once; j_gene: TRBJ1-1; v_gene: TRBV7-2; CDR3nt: TGTGCCAGCAGCATAGCTCCAGGGCTCGCTGAAGCTTTCTTT; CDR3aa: CASSIAPGLAEAFF